The clone carrying this TCR beta chain was seen a single time. Its antigen is unknown. The CDR3 loop spans 14 amino acids. Germline assignment: CDR1 MNHNY and CDR2 SVGAGI (reference sequence). Trimming took 8 bases from V and 2 from J; bases not matched to a gene: 7. The data belong to a study of OX40 agonist ivuxolimab in advanced cancers. Across the whole study: Of mixed ages from about 23 to 79 and averaging about 56 years, the group was approximately 80% male. Broader study findings: On average, CD8+ T cells showed a greater number of expanded clones than CD4+. Clones of CD4+ and CD8+ blood T cells grew by week 6 at doses of 0.1 to 3.0 mg/kg.

Clones were sequenced by immunoSEQ multiplex PCR, and TCRdb holds only the in-frame ones, with some missing. The table records about 84,000 clones, roughly nine tenths of them present only once. The sampling schedule covered blood at baseline, cycle 4 day 1, and cycle 7 day 1. Sequencing was performed on CD4+ or CD8+ T cells sorted from blood, taken in a trial of the OX40 agonist ivuxolimab. The rearrangement uses TRBV6-6 and TRBJ2-7, with TRBD1 matching 9 bases. This clonotype was obtained from an adult with an advanced solid tumor such as melanoma, head and neck, liver or kidney cancer. The CDR3 DNA is TGTGCCAGCGGGTTTCGACAGGGGGCCTACGAGCAGTACTTC. This codes for CASGFRQGAYEQYF.